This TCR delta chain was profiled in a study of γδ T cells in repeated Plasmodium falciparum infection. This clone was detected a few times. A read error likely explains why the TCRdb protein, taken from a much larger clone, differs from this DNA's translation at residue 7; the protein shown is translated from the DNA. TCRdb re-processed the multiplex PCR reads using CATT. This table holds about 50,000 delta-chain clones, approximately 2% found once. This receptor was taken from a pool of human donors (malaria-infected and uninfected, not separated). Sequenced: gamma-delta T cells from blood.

CDR3 residues: CACDPLDAGDDKLIF. DNA of the CDR3: TGTGCCTGTGACCCCCTGGATGCGGGAGACGATAAACTCATCTTT. The V and J genes are TRDV2 and TRDJ1; D is undetermined. V was shortened by 3 bases and J by 4 bases, with 17 bases between the two germline ends. This CDR3 contains 15 residues. The germline CDR1 and CDR2 sequences are GEAIGNYY and EKD.